Shown below are 26 T cell receptor beta chains from a single sample sequenced in a study of technical replicates of blood from a handful of donors (dated by TCRdb to about 2017). Libraries were made using the immunoSEQ multiplex PCR assay. The table was pulled from immuneACCESS by TCRdb, which kept in-frame rearrangements only. Such tables lose some clones; where checked, under half of the loss comes from unresolved V genes, and the rest has no known cause. The sample has about 83,000 clones on record, 90% to 97% of them singletons. Together, the top ten hold about 0.31% of the sample. The specimen was T cells isolated from PBMCs. The receptors were sampled from a human donor in good health.

The V gene is TRBV27, the J gene TRBJ2-1, with D uncertain. The length of the CDR3 is 11 residues. The ends were cut back, 5 bases at V and 4 bases at J, with 3 bases in the middle. Germline values: CDR1 MNHEY, CDR2 SMNVEV (reference sequence). CDR3 DNA sequence: TGTGCCAGCAGTACTTACAATGAGCAGTTCTTC. The encoded protein is CASSTYNEQFF.

This chain connects TRBV19 to TRBJ1-1; D possibly corresponds to TRBD1 (6 bases). The V end lost 9 bases, the J end lost 0 bases, and 14 bases lay between the germline ends. The CDR3 runs 14 residues. CDR1 is LNHDA and CDR2 is SQIVND in the germline V gene (reference sequence). This CDR3 reads CASCYRDMNTEAFF. The DNA for the CDR3 is TGTGCCAGCTGCTACAGGGACATGAACACTGAAGCTTTCTTT.

This clone has a single count. The gene calls are TRBV7-9 and TRBJ2-2; D is perhaps TRBD1 (6 bases). V lost 4 bases and J 1 base, leaving 13 bases between the germline ends. Germline lookup yields CDR1 SEHNR and CDR2 FQNEAQ (reference sequence). The CDR3 loop spans 16 amino acids. CDR3 in amino acids: CASSSSLTGNTGELFF. The DNA of the CDR3 is TGTGCCAGCAGCTCGTCTTTGACAGGGAACACCGGGGAGCTGTTTTTT.

The V gene is TRBV4-3, the J gene TRBJ2-1; 7 nucleotides match TRBD2. This CDR3 contains 14 residues. J was trimmed by 7 bases and V by 3 bases; bases with no gene match: 6. Germline V gives CDR1 LGHNA, CDR2 YSLEER. This CDR3 reads CASSHGLGVNEQFF. CDR3 in DNA: TGCGCCAGCAGCCATGGACTAGGTGTAAATGAGCAGTTCTTC.

The chain links TRBV5-6 to TRBJ2-2; D perhaps matches TRBD1 (6 bases). Trimming stripped 0 bases from V and 4 bases from J, with 10 bases between. Germline values: CDR1 SGHDT, CDR2 YYEEEE. This CDR3 has 15 amino acids. The CDR3 region is CASSLAGVATGELFF. The CDR3 DNA sequence: TGTGCCAGCAGCTTGGCAGGGGTAGCCACCGGGGAGCTGTTTTTT.

This sequence joins TRBV4-1 and TRBJ2-1; 15 positions match TRBD2. CDR1 MGHRA and CDR2 YSYEKL come from the germline V gene. V lost 1 base to trimming and J lost 8 bases; unmatched junction nucleotides: 9. This CDR3 contains 18 residues. The DNA of the CDR3 is TGCGCCAGCAGCCAAGCCCCTTGGACTAGCGGGAGGGCACATGAGCAGTTCTTC. Its protein product is CASSQAPWTSGRAHEQFF.

This sequence joins TRBV27 and TRBJ1-5, with a possible D match to TRBD1 (6 bases). The CDR3 has 16 residues. Germline V lookup: CDR1 MNHEY, CDR2 SMNVEV (reference sequence). The germline V and J ends were trimmed by 5 bases and 1 base, with 15 bases remaining between them. CDR3 amino acids: CASSPFLGQSNQPQHF. For the CDR3, the DNA is TGTGCCAGCAGTCCCTTCCTCGGACAGAGCAATCAGCCCCAGCATTTT.

The chain combines TRBV4-3 with TRBJ2-2; D not resolved. The CDR3 loop spans 16 amino acids. Germline V CDR1 and CDR2: LGHNA, YSLEER. Deletions cut 1 base from V and 3 bases from J, with 12 bases between. Written as DNA, the CDR3 is TGCGCCAGCAGCCAAGGCCAGCGAGCTTACACCGGGGAGCTGTTTTTT. Translation: CASSQGQRAYTGELFF.

The V call is TRBV7-2, the J call TRBJ1-5; tentatively, D is TRBD1 (5 bases). V lost 0 bases, J lost 7 bases, and 13 bases lay in between. The CDR3 has 15 residues. The germline gives CDR1 SGHTA, CDR2 FQGNSA. The CDR3 loop is CASSLAQGNSQPQHF. The CDR3, as DNA: TGTGCCAGCAGCTTAGCGCAGGGTAATAGCCAGCCCCAGCATTTT.

This rearrangement joins TRBV28 to TRBJ2-3; TRBD2 matches at 12 bases. Germline V CDR1 and CDR2: MDHEN, SYDVKM. Trimming cost V 6 bases and J 5 bases; bases outside gene matches: 9. CDR3 size: 16 residues. CDR3 nucleotide sequence: TGTGCCAGCAGCCGACTAGCGGGAGAGTTTGGAGATACGCAGTATTTT. It is translated as CASSRLAGEFGDTQYF. The entire variable domain, with the rest obtained from reference TRBV28 and TRBJ2-3, is as follows: DVKVTQSSRYLVKRTGEKVFLECVQDMDHENMFWYRQDPGLGLRLIYFSYDVKMKEKGDIPEGYSVSREKKERFSLILESASTNQTSMYLCASSRLAGEFGDTQYFGPGTRLTVL.

The chain recombines TRBV10-3 with TRBJ2-7; 8 bases map to TRBD1. The trim removed 4 bases at V and 5 bases at J, leaving 7 bases unmatched. The CDR3 runs to 14 residues. CDR1 ENHRY and CDR2 SYGVKD come from the germline V gene. CDR3 nucleotide sequence: TGTGCCATCAGTGCTCAGGACAGGGTGCACGAGCAGTACTTC. It yields the protein CAISAQDRVHEQYF.

The chain has TRBV15 and TRBJ2-1; 11 bases agree with TRBD2. CDR3 size: 14 residues. The V and J ends lost 2 bases and 7 bases, in that order; junction bases with no gene match: 1. Germline V gene data show CDR1 as LNHNV and CDR2 as YYDKDF (reference sequence). Here the CDR3 reads CATSRLAGGNEQFF. The CDR3 nucleotides read TGTGCCACCAGCAGACTAGCGGGAGGAAATGAGCAGTTCTTC. Filled out from reference TRBV15 and TRBJ2-1, the complete variable domain reads DAMVIQNPRYQVTQFGKPVTLSCSQTLNHNVMYWYQQKSSQAPKLLFHYYDKDFNNEADTPDNFQSRRPNTSFCFLDIRSPGLGDTAMYLCATSRLAGGNEQFFGPGTRLTVL.

The chain couples TRBV4-3 to TRBJ2-1, with D possibly being TRBD1 (6 bases). The CDR3 spans 13 residues. Trimming pared 4 bases from V and 7 bases from J, leaving 11 bases between. Germline-derived CDR1 and CDR2 are LGHNA and YSLEER. CDR3 protein: CASSRLQGNEQFF. In nucleotides, the CDR3 is TGCGCCAGCAGCCGCCTACAGGGAAATGAGCAGTTCTTC.

This chain joins TRBV30 and TRBJ1-2, with 8 bases that match TRBD1. The J segment lost 7 bases and the V segment lost 3 bases, leaving 13 bases of the junction unmatched. CDR1 and CDR2 (germline): GTSNPN, SVGIG (reference sequence). The CDR3 totals 15 residues. The CDR3 is CAWRGVGQGTTGYTF. The CDR3 coding sequence is TGTGCCTGGAGGGGAGTTGGACAGGGCACGACTGGCTACACCTTC.

The V and J genes are TRBV7-9 and TRBJ2-7; D unclear. The CDR3 has 12 amino acids. V lost 5 bases, J lost 2 bases, and 7 bases lay in between. Germline V gene lookup returns CDR1 SEHNR and CDR2 FQNEAQ (reference sequence). CDR3 loop: CASSPGTYEQYF. CDR3 sequence (DNA): TGTGCCAGCAGCCCAGGAACCTACGAGCAGTACTTC.

This clone was found once. The gene calls are TRBV27 and TRBJ1-1; TRBD1 matches 10 bases. After removal of 1 base from V and 4 bases from J, the junction contained 6 bases not matched to a gene. Per germline, CDR1 MNHEY and CDR2 SMNVEV (reference sequence). This CDR3 has 16 amino acids. In DNA form, the CDR3 reads TGTGCCAGCAGTTTATTCTTTAGGACAGGGGGCACTGAAGCTTTCTTT. Its translation: CASSLFFRTGGTEAFF.

This rearrangement joins TRBV18 to TRBJ1-1; TRBD1 is a possible D gene (5 bases). V was pared by 5 bases and J by 0 bases, with 10 bases between. Germline-derived CDR1 and CDR2 are KGHSH and LQKENI. This CDR3 region has 14 residues. CDR3: CASSATGLNTEAFF. The DNA for the CDR3 is TGTGCCAGCTCAGCCACAGGTCTGAACACTGAAGCTTTCTTT.

This chain connects TRBV29-1 to TRBJ1-4; the match to TRBD1 covers 9 bases. This CDR3 has 15 amino acids. Germline V gives CDR1 SQVTM, CDR2 ANQGSEA. The V gene end was trimmed by 6 bases and the J gene end by 8 bases; junction bases not matched to a gene: 13. CDR3 nucleotide sequence: TGCAGCGTCGCCCCCTCCGGGACAGGGAGGGAAAAACTGTTTTTT. Translating it yields CSVAPSGTGREKLFF.

The chain couples TRBV11-3 to TRBJ2-7, with 7 positions matching TRBD1. V shed 5 bases and J 6 bases; nucleotides not matched to a gene: 10. There are 14 residues in the CDR3. Germline V lookup: CDR1 SGHNT, CDR2 YENEEA. CDR3 protein: CASSRGQIGSEQYF. CDR3 nucleotide sequence: TGTGCCAGCAGCCGGGGACAGATTGGATCCGAGCAGTACTTC.

The chain is built from TRBV6-1 and TRBJ2-7; 7 bases fit TRBD2. The germline V gene has CDR1 MNHNS and CDR2 SASEGT. V shed 2 bases and J 7 bases; nucleotides not matched to a gene: 8. This CDR3 region has 14 residues. This chain's CDR3 is CASSEYRLASEQYF. The CDR3 nucleotides are TGTGCCAGCAGTGAATATCGACTAGCAAGTGAGCAGTACTTC.

This chain's CDR3 is CASSRTGYGYTF. CDR3 bases: TGTGCCAGTAGTAGGACAGGGTATGGCTACACCTTC. The chain employs TRBV19 and TRBJ1-2; 8 bases align to TRBD1. The CDR3 runs 12 residues. J gave up 5 bases and V 4 bases, and 0 bases lay outside the gene matches. Germline V gene sequence: CDR1 LNHDA, CDR2 SQIVND (reference sequence). The whole variable domain, filled in from reference TRBV19 and TRBJ1-2, reads DGGITQSPKYLFRKEGQNVTLSCEQNLNHDAMYWYRQDPGQGLRLIYYSQIVNDFQKGDIAEGYSVSREKKESFPLTVTSAQKNPTAFYLCASSRTGYGYTFGSGTRLTVV.

In this sample, this clone turned up once. The chain is built from TRBV13 and TRBJ2-7, with TRBD2 identical over 8 bases. In germline, CDR1 is PRHDT, CDR2 FYEKMQ (reference sequence). The CDR3 extends over 15 amino acids. Trimming cost V 5 bases and J 2 bases; bases outside gene matches: 8. Written as DNA, the CDR3 is TGTGCCAGCAGCCCTACGGGAGGGGGGACCTACGAGCAGTACTTC. This translates into CASSPTGGGTYEQYF. The variable domain in full, completed from reference TRBV13 and TRBJ2-7, reads AAGVIQSPRHLIKEKRETATLKCYPIPRHDTVYWYQQGPGQDPQFLISFYEKMQSDKGSIPDRFSAQQFSDYHSELNMSSLELGDSALYFCASSPTGGGTYEQYFGPGTRLTVT.

As DNA, the CDR3 is TGTGCCATCAGTACGGGACTAGCGGGAGTAGGCACCGGGGAGCTGTTTTTT. The encoded protein is CAISTGLAGVGTGELFF. The chain carries TRBV10-3 and TRBJ2-2; TRBD2 agrees at 14 bases. This CDR3 is built from 17 residues. Germline V gene data show CDR1 as ENHRY and CDR2 as SYGVKD. Losses at the gene ends were 5 bases for V and 4 bases for J; bases not matched to a gene: 6.

The J gene is TRBJ2-4, the V gene TRBV2; unclear D gene. V was cut by 7 bases and J by 2 bases, with 9 bases left in between. CDR1 SNHLY and CDR2 FYNNEI come from the germline V gene. CDR3 size: 13 residues. The CDR3 coding sequence is TGTGCCAGCATACGGGTGCCCAAAAACATTCAGTACTTC. This translates into CASIRVPKNIQYF.

The chain recombines TRBV5-1 with TRBJ2-3, with 13 bases identical to TRBD2. The CDR3 is 18 residues long. Unmatched junction bases numbered 8, after V lost 4 bases and J lost 0 bases. CDR1 is SGHRS and CDR2 is YFSETQ in the germline V gene. The CDR3 DNA reads TGCGCCAGCAGCGTAACCGGGACTAGCGGGACTAGCACAGATACGCAGTATTTT. Amino acid sequence: CASSVTGTSGTSTDTQYF.

The V and J genes are TRBV19 and TRBJ2-4, with D possibly TRBD1 on 5 matching bases. Germline V gene sequence: CDR1 LNHDA, CDR2 SQIVND (reference sequence). V lost 1 base and J 0 bases, leaving 7 bases between the germline ends. CDR3 length: 15 amino acids. The DNA for the CDR3 is TGTGCCAGTAGTATAGCAGGGATAGCCAAAAACATTCAGTACTTC. This sequence encodes CASSIAGIAKNIQYF. The whole variable domain, remainder taken from reference TRBV19 and TRBJ2-4, is DGGITQSPKYLFRKEGQNVTLSCEQNLNHDAMYWYRQDPGQGLRLIYYSQIVNDFQKGDIAEGYSVSREKKESFPLTVTSAQKNPTAFYLCASSIAGIAKNIQYFGAGTRLSVL.